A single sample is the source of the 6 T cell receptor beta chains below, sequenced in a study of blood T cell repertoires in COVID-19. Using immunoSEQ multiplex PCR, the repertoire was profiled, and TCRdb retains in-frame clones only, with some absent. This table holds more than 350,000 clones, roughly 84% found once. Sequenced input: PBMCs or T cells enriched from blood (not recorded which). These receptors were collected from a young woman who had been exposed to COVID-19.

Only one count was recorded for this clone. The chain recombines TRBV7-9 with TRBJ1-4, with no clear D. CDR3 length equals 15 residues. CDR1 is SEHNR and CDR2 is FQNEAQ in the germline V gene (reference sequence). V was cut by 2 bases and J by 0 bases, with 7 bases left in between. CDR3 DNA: TGTGCCAGCAGCTTATCACAAGCAACTAATGAAAAACTGTTTTTT. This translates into CASSLSQATNEKLFF.

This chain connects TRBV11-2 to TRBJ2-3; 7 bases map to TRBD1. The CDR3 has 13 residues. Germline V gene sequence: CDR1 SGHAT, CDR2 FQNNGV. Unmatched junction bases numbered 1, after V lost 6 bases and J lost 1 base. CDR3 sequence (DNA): TGTGCCAGCAGTACAGGGGGCACAGATACGCAGTATTTT. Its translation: CASSTGGTDTQYF. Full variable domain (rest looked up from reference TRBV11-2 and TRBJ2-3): EAGVAQSPRYKIIEKRQSVAFWCNPISGHATLYWYQQILGQGPKLLIQFQNNGVVDDSQLPKDRFSAERLKGVDSTLKIQPAKLEDSAVYLCASSTGGTDTQYFGPGTRLTVL.

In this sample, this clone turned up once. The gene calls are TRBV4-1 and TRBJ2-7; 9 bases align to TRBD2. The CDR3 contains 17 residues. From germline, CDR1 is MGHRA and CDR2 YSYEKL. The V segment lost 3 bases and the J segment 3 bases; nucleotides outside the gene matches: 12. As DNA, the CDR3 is TGCGCCAGCAGCCATCTAACGAGCGGGAGGCGGAGCTACGAGCAGTACTTC. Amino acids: CASSHLTSGRRSYEQYF.

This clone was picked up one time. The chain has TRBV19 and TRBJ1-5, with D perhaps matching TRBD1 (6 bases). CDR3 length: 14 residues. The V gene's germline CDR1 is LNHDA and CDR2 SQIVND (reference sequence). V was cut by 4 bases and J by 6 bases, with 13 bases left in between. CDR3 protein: CASSTHRAGQPQHF. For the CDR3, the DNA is TGTGCCAGTAGTACCCACAGGGCGGGTCAGCCCCAGCATTTT.

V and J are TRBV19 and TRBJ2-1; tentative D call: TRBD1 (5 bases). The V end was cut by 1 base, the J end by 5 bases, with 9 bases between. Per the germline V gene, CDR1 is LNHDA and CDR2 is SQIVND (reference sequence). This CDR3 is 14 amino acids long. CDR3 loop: CASSIGQGHNEQFF. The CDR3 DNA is TGTGCCAGTAGTATAGGGCAGGGCCACAATGAGCAGTTCTTC.

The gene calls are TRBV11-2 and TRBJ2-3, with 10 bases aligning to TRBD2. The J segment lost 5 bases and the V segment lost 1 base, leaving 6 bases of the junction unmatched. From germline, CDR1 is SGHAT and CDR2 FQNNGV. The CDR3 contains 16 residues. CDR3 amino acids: CASSLALAGAGDTQYF. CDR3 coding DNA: TGTGCCAGCAGCTTAGCGCTAGCGGGAGCGGGAGATACGCAGTATTTT.